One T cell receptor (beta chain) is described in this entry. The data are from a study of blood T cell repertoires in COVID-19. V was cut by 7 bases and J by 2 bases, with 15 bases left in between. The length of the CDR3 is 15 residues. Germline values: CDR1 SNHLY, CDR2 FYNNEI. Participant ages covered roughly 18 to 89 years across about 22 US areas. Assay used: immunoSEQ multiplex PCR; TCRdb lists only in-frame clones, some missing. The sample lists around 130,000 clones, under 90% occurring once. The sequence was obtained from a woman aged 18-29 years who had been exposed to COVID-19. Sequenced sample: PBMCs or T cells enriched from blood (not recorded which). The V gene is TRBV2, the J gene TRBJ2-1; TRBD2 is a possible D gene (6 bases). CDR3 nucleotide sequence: TGTGCCAGCACCGAAAGGAGGGCCCCCTACAATGAGCAGTTCTTC. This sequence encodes CASTERRAPYNEQFF.